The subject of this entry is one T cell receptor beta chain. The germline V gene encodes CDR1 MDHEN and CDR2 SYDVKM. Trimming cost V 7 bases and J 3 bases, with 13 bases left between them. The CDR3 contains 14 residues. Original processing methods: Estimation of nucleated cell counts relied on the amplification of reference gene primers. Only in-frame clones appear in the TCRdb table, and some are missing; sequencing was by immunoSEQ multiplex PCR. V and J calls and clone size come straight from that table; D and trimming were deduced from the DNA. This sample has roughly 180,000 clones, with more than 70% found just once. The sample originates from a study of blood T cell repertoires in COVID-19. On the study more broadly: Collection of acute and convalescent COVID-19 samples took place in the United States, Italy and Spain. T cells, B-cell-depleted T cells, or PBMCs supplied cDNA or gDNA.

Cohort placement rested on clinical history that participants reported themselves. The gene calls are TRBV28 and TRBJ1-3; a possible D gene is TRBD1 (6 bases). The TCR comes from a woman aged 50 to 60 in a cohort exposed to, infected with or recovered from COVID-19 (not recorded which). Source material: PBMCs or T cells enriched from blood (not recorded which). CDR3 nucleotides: TGTGCCAGCACCACCGGACAGCATGGAAACACCATATATTTT. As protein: CASTTGQHGNTIYF.